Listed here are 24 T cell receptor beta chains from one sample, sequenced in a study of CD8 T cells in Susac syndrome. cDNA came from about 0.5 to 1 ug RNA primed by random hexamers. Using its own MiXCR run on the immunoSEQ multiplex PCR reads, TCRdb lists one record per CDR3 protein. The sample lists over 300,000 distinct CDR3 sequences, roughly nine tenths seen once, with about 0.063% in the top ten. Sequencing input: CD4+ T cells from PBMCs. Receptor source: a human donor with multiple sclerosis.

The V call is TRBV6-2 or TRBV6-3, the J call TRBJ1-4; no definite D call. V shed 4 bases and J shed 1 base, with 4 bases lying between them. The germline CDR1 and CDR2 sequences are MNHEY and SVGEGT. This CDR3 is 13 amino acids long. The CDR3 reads CASSLLTNEKLFF. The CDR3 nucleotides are TGTGCCAGCAGTTTGTTAACTAATGAAAAACTGTTTTTT.

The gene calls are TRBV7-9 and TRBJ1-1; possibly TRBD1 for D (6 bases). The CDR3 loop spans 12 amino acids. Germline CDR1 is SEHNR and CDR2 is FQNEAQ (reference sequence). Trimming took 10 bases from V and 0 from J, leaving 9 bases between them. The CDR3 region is CATGQLNTEAFF. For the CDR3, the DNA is TGTGCCACTGGACAGTTGAACACTGAAGCTTTCTTT.

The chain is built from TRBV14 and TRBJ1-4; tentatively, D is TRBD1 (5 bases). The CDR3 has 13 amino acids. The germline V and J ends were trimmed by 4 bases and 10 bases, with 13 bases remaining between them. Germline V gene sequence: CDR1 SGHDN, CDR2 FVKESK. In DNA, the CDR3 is TGTGCCAGCAGCCCCCCGTGGGGGGGAAAACTGTTTTTT. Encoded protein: CASSPPWGGKLFF. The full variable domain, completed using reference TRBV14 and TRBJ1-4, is EAGVTQFPSHSVIEKGQTVTLRCDPISGHDNLYWYRRVMGKEIKFLLHFVKESKQDESGMPNNRFLAERTGGTYSTLKVQPAELEDSGVYFCASSPPWGGKLFFGSGTQLSVL.

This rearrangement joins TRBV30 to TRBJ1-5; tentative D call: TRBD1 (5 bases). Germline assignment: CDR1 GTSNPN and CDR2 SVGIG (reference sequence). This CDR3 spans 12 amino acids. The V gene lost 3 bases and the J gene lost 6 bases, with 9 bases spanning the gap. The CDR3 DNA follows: TGTGCCTGGAGCGAGGGGACTCAGCCCCAGCATTTT. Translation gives CAWSEGTQPQHF.

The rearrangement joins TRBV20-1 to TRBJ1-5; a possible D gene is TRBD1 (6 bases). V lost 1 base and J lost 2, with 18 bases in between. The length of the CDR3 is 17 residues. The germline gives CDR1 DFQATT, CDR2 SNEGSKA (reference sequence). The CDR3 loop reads CSARAFGGAVGNQPQHF. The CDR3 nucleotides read TGCAGTGCTAGAGCATTCGGGGGCGCAGTGGGCAATCAGCCCCAGCATTTT.

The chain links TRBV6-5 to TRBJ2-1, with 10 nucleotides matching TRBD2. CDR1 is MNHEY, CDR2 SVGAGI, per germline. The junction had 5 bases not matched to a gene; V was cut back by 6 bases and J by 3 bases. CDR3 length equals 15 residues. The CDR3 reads CASRPLAGSYNEQFF. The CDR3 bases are TGTGCCAGCAGACCACTAGCGGGAAGCTACAATGAGCAGTTCTTC.

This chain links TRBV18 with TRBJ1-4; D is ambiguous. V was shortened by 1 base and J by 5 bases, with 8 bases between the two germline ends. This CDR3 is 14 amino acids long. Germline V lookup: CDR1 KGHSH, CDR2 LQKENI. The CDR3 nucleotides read TGTGCCAGCTCACCACAGGGCGGCAATGAAAAACTGTTTTTT. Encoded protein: CASSPQGGNEKLFF.

CDR3 bases: TGTGCCAGCAGCCAAGGGACTACTAGCACAGATACGCAGTATTTT. Residues: CASSQGTTSTDTQYF. The chain joins TRBV14 to TRBJ2-3, with a tentative D call TRBD2 (6 bases). CDR1 is SGHDN, CDR2 FVKESK, per germline. This CDR3 comprises 15 residues. V was clipped by 1 base and J by 0 bases, with 8 bases between them.

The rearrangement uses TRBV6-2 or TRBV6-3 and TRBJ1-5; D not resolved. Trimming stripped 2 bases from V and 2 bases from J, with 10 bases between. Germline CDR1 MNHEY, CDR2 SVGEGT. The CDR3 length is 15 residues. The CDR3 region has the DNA TGTGCCAGCAGTTACAGGGATTGGGGCAATCAGCCCCAGCATTTT. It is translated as CASSYRDWGNQPQHF.

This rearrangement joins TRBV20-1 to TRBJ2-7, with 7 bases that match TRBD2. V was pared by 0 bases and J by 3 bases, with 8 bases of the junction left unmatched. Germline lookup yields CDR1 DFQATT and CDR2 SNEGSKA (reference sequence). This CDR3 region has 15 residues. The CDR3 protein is CSARDPKRDLYEQYF. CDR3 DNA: TGCAGTGCTAGAGATCCCAAGCGGGACCTCTACGAGCAGTACTTC.

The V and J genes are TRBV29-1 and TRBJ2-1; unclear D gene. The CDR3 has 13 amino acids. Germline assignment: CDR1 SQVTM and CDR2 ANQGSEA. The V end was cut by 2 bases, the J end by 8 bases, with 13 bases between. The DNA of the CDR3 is TGCAGCGTTGAATCCTGGGTATCCGATGAGCAGTTCTTC. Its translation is CSVESWVSDEQFF.

DNA of the CDR3: TGCAGCGTTCCTAGCGGGGTCTCCTACGAGCAGTACTTC. Translated: CSVPSGVSYEQYF. This chain connects TRBV29-1 to TRBJ2-7, with 9 bases matching TRBD2. The length of the CDR3 is 13 residues. The junction had 2 bases not matched to a gene; V was cut back by 5 bases and J by 0 bases. The germline gives CDR1 SQVTM, CDR2 ANQGSEA.

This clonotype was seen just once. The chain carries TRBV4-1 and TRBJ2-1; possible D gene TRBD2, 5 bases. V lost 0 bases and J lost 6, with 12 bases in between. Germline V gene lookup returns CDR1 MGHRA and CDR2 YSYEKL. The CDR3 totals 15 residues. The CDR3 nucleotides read TGCGCCAGCAGCCAAGAAAGGGAGCGAACCAATGAGCAGTTCTTC. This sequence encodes CASSQERERTNEQFF.

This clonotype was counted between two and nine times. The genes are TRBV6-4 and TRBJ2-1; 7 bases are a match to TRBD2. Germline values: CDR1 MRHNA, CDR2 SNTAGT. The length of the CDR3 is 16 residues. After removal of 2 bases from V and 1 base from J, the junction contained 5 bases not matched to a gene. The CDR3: CASSDHASGSYNEQFF. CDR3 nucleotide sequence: TGTGCCAGCAGTGACCATGCTAGCGGTTCCTACAATGAGCAGTTCTTC.

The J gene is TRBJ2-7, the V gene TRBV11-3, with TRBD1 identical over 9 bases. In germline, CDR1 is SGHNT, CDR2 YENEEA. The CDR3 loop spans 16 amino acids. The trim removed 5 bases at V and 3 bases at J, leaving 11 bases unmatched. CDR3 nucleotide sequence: TGTGCCAGCAGCCTTAAATGGGACAGGGTAAACTACGAGCAGTACTTC. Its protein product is CASSLKWDRVNYEQYF. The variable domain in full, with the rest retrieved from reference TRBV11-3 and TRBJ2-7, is EAGVVQSPRYKIIEKKQPVAFWCNPISGHNTLYWYLQNLGQGPELLIRYENEEAVDDSQLPKDRFSAERLKGVDSTLKIQPAELGDSAVYLCASSLKWDRVNYEQYFGPGTRLTVT.

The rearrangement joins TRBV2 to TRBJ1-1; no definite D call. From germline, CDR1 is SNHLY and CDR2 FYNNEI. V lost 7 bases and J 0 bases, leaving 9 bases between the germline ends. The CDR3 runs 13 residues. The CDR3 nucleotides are TGTGCCAGCACTGGGGAAATGAACACTGAAGCTTTCTTT. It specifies CASTGEMNTEAFF.

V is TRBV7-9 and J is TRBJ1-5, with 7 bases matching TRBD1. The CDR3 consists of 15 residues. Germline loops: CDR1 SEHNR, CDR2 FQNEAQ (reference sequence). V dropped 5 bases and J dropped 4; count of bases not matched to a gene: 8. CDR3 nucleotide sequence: TGTGCCAGCAGCCGGCCCGACAGGGAGAATCAGCCCCAGCATTTT. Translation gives CASSRPDRENQPQHF.

Here the CDR3 reads CASIAGVNTEAFF. CDR3 bases: TGTGCCAGCATTGCCGGGGTGAACACTGAAGCTTTCTTT. J is TRBJ1-1 and V is TRBV28; D is unresolved. Trimming took off 7 bases at V and 0 bases at J, with 9 bases between the two ends. Germline V gene lookup returns CDR1 MDHEN and CDR2 SYDVKM. The CDR3 contains 13 residues.

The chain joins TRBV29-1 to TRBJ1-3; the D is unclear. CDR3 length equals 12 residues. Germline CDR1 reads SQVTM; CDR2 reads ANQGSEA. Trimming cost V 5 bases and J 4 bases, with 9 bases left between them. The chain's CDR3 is CSVLGSGNTIYF. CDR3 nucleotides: TGCAGCGTTTTAGGGTCAGGAAACACCATATATTTT.

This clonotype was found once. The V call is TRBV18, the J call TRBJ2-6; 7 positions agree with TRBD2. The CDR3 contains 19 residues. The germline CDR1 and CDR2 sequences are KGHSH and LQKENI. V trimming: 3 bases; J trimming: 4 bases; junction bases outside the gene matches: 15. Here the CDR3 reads CASSPIQVGGPSGANVLTF. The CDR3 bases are TGTGCCAGCTCACCCATCCAGGTGGGAGGGCCTTCAGGGGCCAACGTCCTGACTTTC. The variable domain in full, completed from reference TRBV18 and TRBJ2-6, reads NAGVMQNPRHLVRRRGQEARLRCSPMKGHSHVYWYRQLPEEGLKFMVYLQKENIIDESGMPKERFSAEFPKEGPSILRIQQVVRGDSAAYFCASSPIQVGGPSGANVLTFGAGSRLTVL.

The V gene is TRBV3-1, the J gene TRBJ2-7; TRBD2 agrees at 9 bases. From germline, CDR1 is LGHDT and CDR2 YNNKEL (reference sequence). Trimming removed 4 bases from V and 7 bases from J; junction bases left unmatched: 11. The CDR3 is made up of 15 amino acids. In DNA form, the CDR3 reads TGTGCCAGCAGCCTCTCAGGGGGACTAGCAGCGGAGCAGTACTTC. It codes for CASSLSGGLAAEQYF.

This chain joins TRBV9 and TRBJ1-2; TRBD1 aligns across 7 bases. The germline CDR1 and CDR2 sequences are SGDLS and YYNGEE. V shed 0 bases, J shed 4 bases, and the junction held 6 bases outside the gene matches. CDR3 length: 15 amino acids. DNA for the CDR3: TGTGCCAGCAGCGTAGATCCAGGGGGAATCTATGGCTACACCTTC. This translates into CASSVDPGGIYGYTF.

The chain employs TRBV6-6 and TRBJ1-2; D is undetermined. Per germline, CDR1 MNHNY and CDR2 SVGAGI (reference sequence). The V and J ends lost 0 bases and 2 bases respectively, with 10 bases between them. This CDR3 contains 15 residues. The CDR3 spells CASSYSGRRNYGYTF. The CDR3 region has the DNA TGTGCCAGCAGTTACTCGGGCAGGCGGAACTATGGCTACACCTTC.

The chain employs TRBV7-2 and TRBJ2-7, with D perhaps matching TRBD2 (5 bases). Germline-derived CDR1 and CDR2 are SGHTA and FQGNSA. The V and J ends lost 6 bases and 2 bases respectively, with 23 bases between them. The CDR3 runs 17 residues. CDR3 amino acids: CASSPRRETMRAYEQYF. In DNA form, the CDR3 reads TGTGCCAGCAGTCCTAGAAGGGAGACTATGAGGGCCTACGAGCAGTACTTC.